This TCR beta chain emerged from a study of blood T cells in healthy people across ages. General study results and limits: Donor CMV status, an unknown factor, possibly confounded changes in expanded clonotypes.

Comments on this clonotype: Antigen unknown.

The CDR3 is 14 residues long. Germline V lookup: CDR1 GTSNPN, CDR2 SVGIG (reference sequence). A second PCR, run for roughly 7 to 11 cycles, used a sample-barcoded 5' primer plus a J-beta primer mix. MiXCR was run by TCRdb on the 5' RACE reads, yielding one entry per CDR3 protein. The repertoire holds roughly 1,700,000 distinct CDR3 sequences, with 28% as singletons. PBMCs were isolated at a quantity of at least 6 million per sample. Sequencing used blood. The sequence derives from a woman in her thirties in good health. V gene TRBV30 combines with J gene TRBJ2-4; tentatively, D is TRBD2 (6 bases). The tail of the sequence fits TRBJ2-5 better, so the J call may be wrong. The CDR3 DNA sequence: TGTGCCTGGAGTCCCCGGGGGAGACAAGAGACCCAGTACTTC. Its protein product is CAWSPRGRQETQYF.